This record looks at one T cell receptor (beta chain) sequence and its context. One junction end does not reproduce the germline sequence, and a read error may be involved. This record belongs to a study of regulatory T cells in long-lasting Graves disease. To make TCR beta libraries, researchers used iRepertoire HTBI primers and Arm-PCR of CDR3 regions. TCRdb ran MiXCR on the multiplex PCR reads and lists one entry per CDR3 protein. The sample lists approximately 560,000 distinct CDR3 sequences; about 16% were seen once. The CDR3 sequence is 16 residues long. Germline V gene lookup returns CDR1 SGDLS and CDR2 YYNGEE. The time point denotes: newly diagnosed GD, antithyroid drugs for less than 3 months. PBMC RNA was the source of the TCR library. These data are also associated with another study on T cells in Graves' hyperthyroidism and ophthalmopathy.

This specimen consisted of peripheral blood mononuclear cells (PBMCs), obtained at new diagnosis, from a patient treated with antithyroid drugs. This clonotype was obtained from a man between 18 and 35 years old with Graves disease. The rearrangement links TRBV9 to TRBJ2-7; 8 bases map to TRBD1. In nucleotides, the CDR3 is TGTGCCGGCAGCGCCGATTCCGGGACAGGAACCTACGAGCAGTACTTC. It specifies CAGSADSGTGTYEQYF. Complete variable domain (other parts from reference TRBV9 and TRBJ2-7): DSGVTQTPKHLITATGQRVTLRCSPRSGDLSVYWYQQSLDQGLQFLIQYYNGEERAKGNILERFSAQQFPDLHSELNLSSLELGDSALYFCAGSADSGTGTYEQYFGPGTRLTVT.